The T cell receptor (beta chain) under discussion was sequenced for a study of beta chain features in type 1 diabetes. Study-wide findings and caveats: Patients with type 1 diabetes showed fewer VDJ junction insertions and more deletions. Shorter templates may be favored by PCR, equally so in patients and controls.

Sequenced material consisted of expressed TCRB transcripts (all of the isolated RNA was reverse transcribed). TCRdb's copy holds only in-frame clones and misses some; the assay was immunoSEQ multiplex PCR. Of some 900,000 clones in the sample, roughly 15% were seen once. Regarding this clone: The antigen is not known.

The CDR3 runs 16 residues. Germline CDR1 SGHTA, CDR2 FQGNSA. Unmatched junction bases numbered 10, after V lost 2 bases and J lost 4 bases. The V call is TRBV7-2, the J call TRBJ2-7; 8 nucleotides align to TRBD1. The receptor's source is a woman under 30 in good health. The sequencing sample was made of naive CD4+ T cells from blood. CDR3 sequence reads: CASSLSSGTGQYEQYF. The CDR3 nucleotides read TGTGCCAGCAGCTTATCTTCCGGGACAGGACAATACGAGCAGTACTTC.